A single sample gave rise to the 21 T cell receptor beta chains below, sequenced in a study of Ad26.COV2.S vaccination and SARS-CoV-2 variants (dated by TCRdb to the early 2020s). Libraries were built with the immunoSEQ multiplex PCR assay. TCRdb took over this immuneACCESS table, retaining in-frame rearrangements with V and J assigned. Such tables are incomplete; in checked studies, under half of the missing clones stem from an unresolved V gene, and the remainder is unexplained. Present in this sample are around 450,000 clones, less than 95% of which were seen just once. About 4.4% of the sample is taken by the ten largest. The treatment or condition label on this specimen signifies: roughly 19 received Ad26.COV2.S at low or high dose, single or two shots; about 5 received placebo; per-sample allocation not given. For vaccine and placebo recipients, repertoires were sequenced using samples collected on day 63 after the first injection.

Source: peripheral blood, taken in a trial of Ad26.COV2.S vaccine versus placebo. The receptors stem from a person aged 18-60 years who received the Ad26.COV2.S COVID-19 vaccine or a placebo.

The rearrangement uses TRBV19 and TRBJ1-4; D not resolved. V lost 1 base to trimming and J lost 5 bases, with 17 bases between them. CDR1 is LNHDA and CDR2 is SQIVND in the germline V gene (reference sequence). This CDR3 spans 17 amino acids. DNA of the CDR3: TGTGCCAGTAGTATAGGCGACCCGGGTCCTGGGAATGAAAAACTGTTTTTT. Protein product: CASSIGDPGPGNEKLFF. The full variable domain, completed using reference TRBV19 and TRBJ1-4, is DGGITQSPKYLFRKEGQNVTLSCEQNLNHDAMYWYRQDPGQGLRLIYYSQIVNDFQKGDIAEGYSVSREKKESFPLTVTSAQKNPTAFYLCASSIGDPGPGNEKLFFGSGTQLSVL.

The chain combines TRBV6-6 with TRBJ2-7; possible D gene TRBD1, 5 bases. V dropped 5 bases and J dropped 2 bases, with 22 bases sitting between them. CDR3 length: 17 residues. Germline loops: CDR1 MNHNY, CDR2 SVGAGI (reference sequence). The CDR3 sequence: CASSPKVQAAKTYEQYF. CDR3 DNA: TGTGCCAGCAGTCCCAAGGTACAGGCAGCAAAGACCTACGAGCAGTACTTC.

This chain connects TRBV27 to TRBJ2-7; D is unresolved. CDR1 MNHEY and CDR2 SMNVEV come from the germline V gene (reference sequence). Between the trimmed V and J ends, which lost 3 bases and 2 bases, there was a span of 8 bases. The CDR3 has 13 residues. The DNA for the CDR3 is TGTGCCAGCAGTTTTACGGATACCTACGAGCAGTACTTC. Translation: CASSFTDTYEQYF.

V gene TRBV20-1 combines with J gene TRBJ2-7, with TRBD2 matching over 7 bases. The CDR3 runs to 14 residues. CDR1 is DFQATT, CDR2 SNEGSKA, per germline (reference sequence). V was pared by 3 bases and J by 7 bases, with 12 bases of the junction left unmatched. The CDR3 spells CSASGLAVGGEQYF. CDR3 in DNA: TGCAGTGCTAGTGGGCTAGCGGTAGGAGGGGAGCAGTACTTC.

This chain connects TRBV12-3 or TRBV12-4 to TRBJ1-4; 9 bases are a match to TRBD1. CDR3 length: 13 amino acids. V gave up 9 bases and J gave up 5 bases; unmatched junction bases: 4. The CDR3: CASRQGGNEKLFF. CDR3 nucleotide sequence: TGTGCCAGTAGACAGGGGGGGAATGAAAAACTGTTTTTT.

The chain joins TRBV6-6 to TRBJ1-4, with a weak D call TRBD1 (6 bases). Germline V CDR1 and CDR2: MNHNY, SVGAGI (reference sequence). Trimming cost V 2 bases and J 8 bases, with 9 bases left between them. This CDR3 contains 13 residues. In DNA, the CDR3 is TGTGCCAGCAGTTACAAGGGGGAGGAAAAACTGTTTTTT. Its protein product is CASSYKGEEKLFF.

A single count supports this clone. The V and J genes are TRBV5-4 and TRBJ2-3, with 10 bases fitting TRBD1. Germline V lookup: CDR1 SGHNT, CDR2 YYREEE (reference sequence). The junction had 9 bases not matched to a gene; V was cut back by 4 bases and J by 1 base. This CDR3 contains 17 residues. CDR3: CASSPPRGTGGTDTQYF. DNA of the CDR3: TGTGCCAGCAGCCCACCTCGGGGGACAGGGGGCACAGATACGCAGTATTTT.

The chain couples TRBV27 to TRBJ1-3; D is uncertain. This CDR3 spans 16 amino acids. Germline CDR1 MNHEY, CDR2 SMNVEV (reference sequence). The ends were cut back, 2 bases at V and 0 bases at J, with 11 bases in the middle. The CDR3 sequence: CASSLLPPYSGNTIYF. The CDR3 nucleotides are TGTGCCAGCAGTTTACTTCCCCCTTACTCTGGAAACACCATATATTTT.

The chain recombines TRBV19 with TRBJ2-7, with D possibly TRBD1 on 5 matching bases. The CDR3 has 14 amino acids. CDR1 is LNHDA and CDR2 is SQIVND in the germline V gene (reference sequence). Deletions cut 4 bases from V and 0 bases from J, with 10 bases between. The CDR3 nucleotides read TGTGCCAGTAGTAGTCTAGGGGACTCCTACGAGCAGTACTTC. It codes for CASSSLGDSYEQYF.

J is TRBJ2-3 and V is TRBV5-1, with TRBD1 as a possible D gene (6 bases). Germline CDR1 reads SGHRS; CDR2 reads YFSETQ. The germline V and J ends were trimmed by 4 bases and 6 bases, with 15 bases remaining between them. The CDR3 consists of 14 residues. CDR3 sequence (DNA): TGCGCCAGCAGCCAACCGACAGGTACCGATACGCAGTATTTT. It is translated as CASSQPTGTDTQYF.

CDR3 protein: CASSVASLGADEQFF. Here the CDR3 DNA reads TGTGCCAGCAGCGTCGCAAGCCTAGGAGCGGATGAGCAGTTCTTC. This chain links TRBV9 with TRBJ2-1; D may be TRBD2 (5 bases). V lost 2 bases and J 8 bases, leaving 17 bases between the germline ends. The germline V gene has CDR1 SGDLS and CDR2 YYNGEE. This CDR3 region has 15 residues.

In DNA form, the CDR3 reads TGTGCCAGTAGTATCTGGGGGAGCTCCTACAATGAGCAGTTCTTC. This sequence encodes CASSIWGSSYNEQFF. The chain has TRBV19 and TRBJ2-1; D may correspond to TRBD1 or TRBD2 (5 bases each). The V gene lost 3 bases and the J gene lost 0 bases, with 9 bases spanning the gap. Germline values: CDR1 LNHDA, CDR2 SQIVND (reference sequence). The CDR3 covers 15 residues.

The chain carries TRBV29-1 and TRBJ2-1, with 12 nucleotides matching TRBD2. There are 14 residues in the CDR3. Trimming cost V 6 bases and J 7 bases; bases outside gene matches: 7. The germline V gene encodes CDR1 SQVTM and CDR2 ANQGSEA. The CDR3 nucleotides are TGCAGCGTGGAGACTAGCGGGAGTTGGAATGAGCAGTTCTTC. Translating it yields CSVETSGSWNEQFF.

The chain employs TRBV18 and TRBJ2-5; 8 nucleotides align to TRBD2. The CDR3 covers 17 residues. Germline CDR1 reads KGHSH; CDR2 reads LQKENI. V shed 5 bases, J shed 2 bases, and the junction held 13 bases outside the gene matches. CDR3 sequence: CASSNGPRIAGQETQYF. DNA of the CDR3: TGTGCCAGCTCAAACGGACCGCGGATAGCGGGGCAAGAGACCCAGTACTTC.

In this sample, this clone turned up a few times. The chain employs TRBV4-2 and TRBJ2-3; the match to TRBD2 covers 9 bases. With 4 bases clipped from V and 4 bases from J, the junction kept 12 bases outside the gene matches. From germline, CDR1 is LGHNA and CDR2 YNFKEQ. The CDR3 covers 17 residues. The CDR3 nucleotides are TGTGCCAGCAGCCCCTGGGGGGCGGGAGGGCCCCCAGATACGCAGTATTTT. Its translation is CASSPWGAGGPPDTQYF.

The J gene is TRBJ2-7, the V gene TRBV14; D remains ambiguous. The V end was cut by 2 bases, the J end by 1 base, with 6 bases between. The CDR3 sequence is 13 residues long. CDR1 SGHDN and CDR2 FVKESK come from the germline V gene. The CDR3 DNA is TGTGCCAGCAGCCAACACAGTTCCTACGAGCAGTACTTC. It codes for CASSQHSSYEQYF. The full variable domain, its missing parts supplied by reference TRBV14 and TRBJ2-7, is EAGVTQFPSHSVIEKGQTVTLRCDPISGHDNLYWYRRVMGKEIKFLLHFVKESKQDESGMPNNRFLAERTGGTYSTLKVQPAELEDSGVYFCASSQHSSYEQYFGPGTRLTVT.

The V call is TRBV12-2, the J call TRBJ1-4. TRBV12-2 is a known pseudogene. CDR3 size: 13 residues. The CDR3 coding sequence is TGTGCAAGTCGTCCTGACCCTAATGAAAAACTGTTTTTT. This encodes CASRPDPNEKLFF.

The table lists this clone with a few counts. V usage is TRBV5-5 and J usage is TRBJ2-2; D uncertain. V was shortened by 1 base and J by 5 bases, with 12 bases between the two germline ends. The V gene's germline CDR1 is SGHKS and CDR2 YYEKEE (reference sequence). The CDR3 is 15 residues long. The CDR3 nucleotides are TGTGCCAGCAGCTTGCGAGTACTGGGGACCGGGGAGCTGTTTTTT. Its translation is CASSLRVLGTGELFF.

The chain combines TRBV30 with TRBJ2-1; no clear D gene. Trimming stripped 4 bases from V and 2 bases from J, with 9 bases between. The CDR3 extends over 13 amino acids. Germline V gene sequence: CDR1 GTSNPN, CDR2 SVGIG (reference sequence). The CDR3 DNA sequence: TGTGCCTGGAATAGAGTAGCCTACAATGAGCAGTTCTTC. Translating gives CAWNRVAYNEQFF.

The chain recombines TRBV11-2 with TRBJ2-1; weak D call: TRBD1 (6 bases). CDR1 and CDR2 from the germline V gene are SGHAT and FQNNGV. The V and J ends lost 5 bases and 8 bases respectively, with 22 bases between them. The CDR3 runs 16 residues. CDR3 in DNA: TGTGCCAGCAGCAACAGGGTCAAATGGGCCGGCGATGAGCAGTTCTTC. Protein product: CASSNRVKWAGDEQFF.

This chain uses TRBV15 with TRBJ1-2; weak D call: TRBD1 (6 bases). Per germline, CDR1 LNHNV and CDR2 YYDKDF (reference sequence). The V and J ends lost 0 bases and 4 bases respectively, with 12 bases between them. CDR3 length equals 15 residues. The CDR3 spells CATSRDSGGSYGYTF. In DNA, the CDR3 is TGTGCCACCAGCAGAGATTCTGGGGGCTCCTATGGCTACACCTTC.